The TCR beta chain described here comes from a study of patients and donors after allogeneic stem cell transplantation. V was clipped by 4 bases and J by 6 bases; unmatched bases: 3. Germline CDR1 is LNHDA and CDR2 is SQIVND (reference sequence). The CDR3 totals 13 residues. TCRdb called the RT-PCR reads again in MiXCR, with one record for every CDR3 protein. The sample lists about 200,000 distinct CDR3 sequences, 41% seen once, with 33% in the top ten. The specimen sequenced was blood, either unsorted or a sorted T cell fraction (not recorded which). The TCR comes from a human donor who was either an allogeneic HSCT recipient or a stem cell or donor lymphocyte infusion donor (not recorded which). It is not recorded whose cells these are; they may come from a transplant donor. The chain joins TRBV19 to TRBJ2-1; 7 nucleotides agree with TRBD2. The DNA for the CDR3 is TGTGCCAGTAGTAGCGGGAGAGGCAATGAGCAGTTCTTC. This encodes CASSSGRGNEQFF.